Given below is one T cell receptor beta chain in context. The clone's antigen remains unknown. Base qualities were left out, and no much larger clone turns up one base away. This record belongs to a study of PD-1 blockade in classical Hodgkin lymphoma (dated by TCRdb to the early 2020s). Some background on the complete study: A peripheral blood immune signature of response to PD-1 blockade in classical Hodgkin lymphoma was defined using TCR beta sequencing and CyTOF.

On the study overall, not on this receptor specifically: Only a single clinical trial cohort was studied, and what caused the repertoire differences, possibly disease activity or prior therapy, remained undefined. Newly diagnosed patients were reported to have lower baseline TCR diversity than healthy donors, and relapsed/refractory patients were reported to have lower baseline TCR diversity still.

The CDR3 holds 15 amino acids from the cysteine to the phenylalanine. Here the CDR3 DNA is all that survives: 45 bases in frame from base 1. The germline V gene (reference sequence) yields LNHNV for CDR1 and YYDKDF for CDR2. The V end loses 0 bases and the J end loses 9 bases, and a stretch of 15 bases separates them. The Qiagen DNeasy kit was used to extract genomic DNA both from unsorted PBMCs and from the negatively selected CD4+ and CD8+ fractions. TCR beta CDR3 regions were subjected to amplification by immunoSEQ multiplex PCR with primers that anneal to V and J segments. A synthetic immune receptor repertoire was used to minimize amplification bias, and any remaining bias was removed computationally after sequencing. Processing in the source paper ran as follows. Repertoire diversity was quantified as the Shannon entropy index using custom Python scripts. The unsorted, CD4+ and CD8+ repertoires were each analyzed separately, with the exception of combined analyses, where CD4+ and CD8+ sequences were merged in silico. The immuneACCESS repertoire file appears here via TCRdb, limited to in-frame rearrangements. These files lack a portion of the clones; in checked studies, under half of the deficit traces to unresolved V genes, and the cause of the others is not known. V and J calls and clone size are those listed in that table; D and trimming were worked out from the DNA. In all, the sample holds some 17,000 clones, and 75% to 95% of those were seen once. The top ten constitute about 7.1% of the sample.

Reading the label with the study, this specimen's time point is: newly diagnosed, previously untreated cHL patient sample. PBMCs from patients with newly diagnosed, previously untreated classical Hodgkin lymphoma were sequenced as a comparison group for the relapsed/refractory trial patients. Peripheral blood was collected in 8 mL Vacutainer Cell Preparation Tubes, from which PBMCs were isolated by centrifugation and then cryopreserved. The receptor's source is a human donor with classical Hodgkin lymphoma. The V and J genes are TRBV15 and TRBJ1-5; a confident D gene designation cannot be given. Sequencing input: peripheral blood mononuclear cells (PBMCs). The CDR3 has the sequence CATSRDGPGRRPQHF. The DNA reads TGTGCCACCAGCAGAGATGGGCCGGGTCGCAGGCCCCAGCATTTT. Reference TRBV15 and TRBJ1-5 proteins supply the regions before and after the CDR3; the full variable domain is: DAMVIQNPRYQVTQFGKPVTLSCSQTLNHNVMYWYQQKSSQAPKLLFHYYDKDFNNEADTPDNFQSRRPNTSFCFLDIRSPGLGDTAMYLCATSRDGPGRRPQHFGDGTRLSIL.